Listed here are 11 T cell receptor beta chains from one sample, sequenced in a study of shared clonotypes between healthy human individuals. Libraries were prepared by immunoSEQ multiplex PCR; TCRdb keeps only in-frame clonotypes and omits some of them. The sample contains 900,000 to 1,200,000 clones, around 82% of which appear only once. Sequencing was performed on memory CD4+ T cells from PBMCs. The sample's subset: CD45RA-negative fraction. Receptor source: a man between 18 and 29 years old in good health. Some clones in this sample may be carry-over from other donors' samples.

This clone was detected many times. The chain recombines TRBV10-3 with TRBJ2-5; 7 bases fit TRBD2. This CDR3 contains 15 residues. Germline CDR1 and CDR2: ENHRY and SYGVKD. The junction had 8 bases not matched to a gene; V was cut back by 3 bases and J by 4 bases. The CDR3 is CAISESRERGETQYF. As DNA, the CDR3 is TGTGCCATCAGTGAATCGCGGGAGAGGGGAGAGACCCAGTACTTC.

The rearrangement links TRBV6-6 to TRBJ2-1; D is unclear. Germline V gene lookup returns CDR1 MNHNY and CDR2 SVGAGI (reference sequence). This CDR3 is built from 13 residues. V was clipped by 6 bases and J by 3 bases, with 9 bases between them. The chain's CDR3 is CASSRSDYNEQFF. The CDR3 nucleotides read TGTGCCAGCAGCCGATCCGACTACAATGAGCAGTTCTTC.

As concerns this clone: In the same sample, other DNA sequences code for this CDR3. This chain uses TRBV5-1 with TRBJ2-5; 10 bases map to TRBD2. Trimming took 3 bases from V and 5 from J; bases not matched to a gene: 1. CDR1 SGHRS and CDR2 YFSETQ come from the germline V gene. CDR3 length equals 13 residues. The CDR3 coding sequence is TGCGCCAGCAGCTCGGGACTAGCGGAGACCCAGTACTTC. Protein: CASSSGLAETQYF. The variable domain in full, completed from reference TRBV5-1 and TRBJ2-5, reads KAGVTQTPRYLIKTRGQQVTLSCSPISGHRSVSWYQQTPGQGLQFLFEYFSETQRNKGNFPGRFSGRQFSNSRSEMNVSTLELGDSALYLCASSSGLAETQYFGPGTRLLVL.

The chain combines TRBV5-1 with TRBJ2-1; no definite D call. Germline V gives CDR1 SGHRS, CDR2 YFSETQ. CDR3 size: 13 residues. Trimming took 0 bases from V and 5 from J, leaving 6 bases between them. The CDR3 loop is CASSLEPDNEQFF. In nucleotides, the CDR3 is TGCGCCAGCAGCTTGGAACCAGACAATGAGCAGTTCTTC. Using reference TRBV5-1 and TRBJ2-1 for the parts outside the CDR3, the full variable domain is KAGVTQTPRYLIKTRGQQVTLSCSPISGHRSVSWYQQTPGQGLQFLFEYFSETQRNKGNFPGRFSGRQFSNSRSEMNVSTLELGDSALYLCASSLEPDNEQFFGPGTRLTVL.

The rearrangement uses TRBV9 and TRBJ2-1; 9 nucleotides line up with TRBD1. Unmatched junction bases numbered 9, after V lost 4 bases and J lost 7 bases. The CDR3 is made up of 15 amino acids. CDR1 is SGDLS, CDR2 YYNGEE, per germline. This chain's CDR3 is CASSSQQQGANEQFF. CDR3 bases: TGTGCCAGCAGCTCCCAACAACAGGGGGCGAATGAGCAGTTCTTC.

This sequence joins TRBV28 and TRBJ1-2, with D perhaps matching TRBD1 (5 bases). Per germline, CDR1 MDHEN and CDR2 SYDVKM. The CDR3 runs 14 residues. V gave up 4 bases and J gave up 4 bases, with 13 bases separating them. Here the CDR3 DNA reads TGTGCCAGCAGTTCGACGGGGGATGGCTATGGCTACACCTTC. Translating gives CASSSTGDGYGYTF.

CDR3 DNA: TGCAGCGTTGTGAAAGGACCTCAAGAGACCCAGTACTTC. Protein product: CSVVKGPQETQYF. The chain carries TRBV29-1 and TRBJ2-5, with D hard to call. Germline V gene data show CDR1 as SQVTM and CDR2 as ANQGSEA. The V gene lost 4 bases and the J gene lost 2 bases, with 11 bases spanning the gap. This CDR3 region has 13 residues.

The chain couples TRBV7-9 to TRBJ2-3, with TRBD2 identical over 8 bases. The CDR3 runs 13 residues. Germline CDR1 SEHNR, CDR2 FQNEAQ (reference sequence). V was pared by 9 bases and J by 6 bases, with 8 bases of the junction left unmatched. CDR3 sequence reads: CASSKRESDTQYF. DNA for the CDR3: TGTGCCAGTTCCAAGCGGGAGTCTGATACGCAGTATTTT. Complete variable domain (other parts from reference TRBV7-9 and TRBJ2-3): DTGVSQNPRHKITKRGQNVTFRCDPISEHNRLYWYRQTLGQGPEFLTYFQNEAQLEKSRLLSDRFSAERPKGSFSTLEIQRTEQGDSAMYLCASSKRESDTQYFGPGTRLTVL.

The chain joins TRBV9 to TRBJ2-5; D possibly corresponds to TRBD2 (6 bases). Germline V lookup: CDR1 SGDLS, CDR2 YYNGEE. This CDR3 comprises 16 residues. V was pared by 0 bases and J by 4 bases, with 16 bases between. The CDR3 DNA is TGTGCCAGCAGCGTAGAGGAGGGAAGGTTTGGAGAGACCCAGTACTTC. The encoded protein is CASSVEEGRFGETQYF.

V usage is TRBV6-1 and J usage is TRBJ2-1; D is uncertain. V shed 4 bases and J shed 7 bases, with 5 bases lying between them. The CDR3 is 11 amino acids. Germline V lookup: CDR1 MNHNS, CDR2 SASEGT. CDR3 sequence reads: CASSVLNEQFF. The CDR3 DNA reads TGTGCCAGCAGTGTACTAAATGAGCAGTTCTTC.

This clone appeared a single time. The rearrangement joins TRBV5-4 to TRBJ2-7; 14 bases map to TRBD2. V was clipped by 3 bases and J by 2 bases; unmatched bases: 1. Germline lookup yields CDR1 SGHNT and CDR2 YYREEE (reference sequence). CDR3 length equals 15 residues. The CDR3 is CASSSGLAGAYEQYF. The CDR3 nucleotides read TGTGCCAGCAGCTCGGGACTAGCGGGAGCCTACGAGCAGTACTTC.